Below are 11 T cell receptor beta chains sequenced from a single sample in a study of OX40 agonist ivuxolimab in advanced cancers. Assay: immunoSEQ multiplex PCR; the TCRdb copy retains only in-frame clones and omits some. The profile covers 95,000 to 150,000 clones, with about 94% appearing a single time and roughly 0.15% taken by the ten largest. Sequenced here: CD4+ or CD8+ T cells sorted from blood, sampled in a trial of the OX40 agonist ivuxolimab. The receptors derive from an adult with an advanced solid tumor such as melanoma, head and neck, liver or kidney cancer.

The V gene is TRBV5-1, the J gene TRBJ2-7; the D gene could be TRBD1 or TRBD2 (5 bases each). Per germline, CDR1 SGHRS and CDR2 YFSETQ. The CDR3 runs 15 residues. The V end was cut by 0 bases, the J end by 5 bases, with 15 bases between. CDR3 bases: TGCGCCAGCAGCTTGGATGGGACGGTGTCGAACGAGCAGTACTTC. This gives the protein CASSLDGTVSNEQYF.

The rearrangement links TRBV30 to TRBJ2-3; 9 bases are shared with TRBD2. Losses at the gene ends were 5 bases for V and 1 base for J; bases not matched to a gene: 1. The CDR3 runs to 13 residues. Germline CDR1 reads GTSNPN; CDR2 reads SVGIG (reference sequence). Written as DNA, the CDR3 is TGTGCCTGGCGACTAGCGGGCACAGATACGCAGTATTTT. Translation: CAWRLAGTDTQYF.

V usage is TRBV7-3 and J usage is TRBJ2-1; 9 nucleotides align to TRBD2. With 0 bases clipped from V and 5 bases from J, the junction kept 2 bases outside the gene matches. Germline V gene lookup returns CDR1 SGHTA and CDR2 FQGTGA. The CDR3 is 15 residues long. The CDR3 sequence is CASSLTSGSHNEQFF. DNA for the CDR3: TGTGCCAGCAGCTTAACTAGCGGGAGCCACAATGAGCAGTTCTTC.

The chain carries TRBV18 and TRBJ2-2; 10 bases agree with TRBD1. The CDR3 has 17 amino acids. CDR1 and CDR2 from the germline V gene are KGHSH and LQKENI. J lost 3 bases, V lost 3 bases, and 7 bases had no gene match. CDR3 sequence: CASSPPGQGPYTGELFF. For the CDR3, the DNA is TGTGCCAGCTCACCTCCGGGACAGGGGCCCTACACCGGGGAGCTGTTTTTT.

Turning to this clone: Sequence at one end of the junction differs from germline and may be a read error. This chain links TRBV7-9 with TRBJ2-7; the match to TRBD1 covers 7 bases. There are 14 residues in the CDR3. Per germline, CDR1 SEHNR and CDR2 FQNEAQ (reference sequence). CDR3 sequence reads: CASSLGGTVVTPAF. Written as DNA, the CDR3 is TGTGCCAGCAGCTTGGGTGGGACAGTAGTAACTCCAGCCTTC.

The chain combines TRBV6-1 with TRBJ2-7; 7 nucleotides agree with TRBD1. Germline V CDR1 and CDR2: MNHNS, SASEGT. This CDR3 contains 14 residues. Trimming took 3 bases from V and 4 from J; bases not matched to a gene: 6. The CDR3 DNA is TGTGCCAGCAGTGATGGCGGACAGGCTTACGAGCAGTACTTC. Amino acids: CASSDGGQAYEQYF.

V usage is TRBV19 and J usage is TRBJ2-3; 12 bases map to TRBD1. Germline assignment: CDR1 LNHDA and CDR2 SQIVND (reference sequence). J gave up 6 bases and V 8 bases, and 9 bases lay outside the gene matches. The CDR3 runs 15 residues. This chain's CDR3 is CASARDRGRRDTQYF. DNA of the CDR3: TGTGCCAGTGCTCGGGACAGGGGGCGGAGGGATACGCAGTATTTT.

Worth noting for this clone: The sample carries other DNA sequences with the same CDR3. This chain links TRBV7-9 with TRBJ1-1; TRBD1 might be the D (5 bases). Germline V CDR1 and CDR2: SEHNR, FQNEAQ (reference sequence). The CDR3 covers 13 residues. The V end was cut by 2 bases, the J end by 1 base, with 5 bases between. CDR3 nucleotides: TGTGCCAGCAGCTTAACAGGGAACACTGAAGCTTTCTTT. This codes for CASSLTGNTEAFF.

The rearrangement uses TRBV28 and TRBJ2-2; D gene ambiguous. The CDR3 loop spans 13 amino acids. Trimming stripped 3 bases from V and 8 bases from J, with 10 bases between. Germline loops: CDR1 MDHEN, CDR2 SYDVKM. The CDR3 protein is CASSLETPGELFF. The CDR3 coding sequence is TGTGCCAGCAGTTTGGAGACACCGGGGGAGCTGTTTTTT. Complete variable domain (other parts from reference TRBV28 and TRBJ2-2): DVKVTQSSRYLVKRTGEKVFLECVQDMDHENMFWYRQDPGLGLRLIYFSYDVKMKEKGDIPEGYSVSREKKERFSLILESASTNQTSMYLCASSLETPGELFFGEGSRLTVL.

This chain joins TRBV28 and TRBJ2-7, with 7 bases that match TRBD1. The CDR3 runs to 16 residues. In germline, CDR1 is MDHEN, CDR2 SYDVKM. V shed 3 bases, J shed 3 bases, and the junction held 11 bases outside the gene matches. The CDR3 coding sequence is TGTGCCAGCAGTTTGGCTGGGACAGCCTCCAGCTACGAGCAGTACTTC. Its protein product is CASSLAGTASSYEQYF.

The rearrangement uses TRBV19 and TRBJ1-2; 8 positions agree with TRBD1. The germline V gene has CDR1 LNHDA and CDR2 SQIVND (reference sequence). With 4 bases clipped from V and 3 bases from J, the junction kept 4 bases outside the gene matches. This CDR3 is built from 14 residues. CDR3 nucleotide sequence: TGTGCCAGTAGTACCCACAGGGGGGACTATGGCTACACCTTC. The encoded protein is CASSTHRGDYGYTF.